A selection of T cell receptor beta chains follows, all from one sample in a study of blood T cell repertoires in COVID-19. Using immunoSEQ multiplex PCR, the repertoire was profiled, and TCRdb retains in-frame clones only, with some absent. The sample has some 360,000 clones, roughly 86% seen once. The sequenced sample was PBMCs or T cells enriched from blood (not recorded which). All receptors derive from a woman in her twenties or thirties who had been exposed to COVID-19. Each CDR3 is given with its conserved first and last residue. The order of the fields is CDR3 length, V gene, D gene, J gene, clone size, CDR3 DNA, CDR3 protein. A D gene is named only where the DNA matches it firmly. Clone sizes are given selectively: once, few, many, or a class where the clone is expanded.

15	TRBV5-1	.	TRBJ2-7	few	TGCGCCAGCAGCTTGGGCCAGGGCCTCTCCTACGAGCAGTACTTC	CASSLGQGLSYEQYF
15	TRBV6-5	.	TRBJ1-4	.	TGTGCCAGCAGTTACTCAGGCAGGGGATGGGAAAAACTGTTTTTT	CASSYSGRGWEKLFF
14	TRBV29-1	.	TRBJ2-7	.	TGCAGCGTTGAAGATACAGGGCCGTTCCACGAGCAGTACTTC	CSVEDTGPFHEQYF
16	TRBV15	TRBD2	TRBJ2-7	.	TGTGCCACCAGCAGAGAGGTAGCGGGATCACCCTACGAGCAGTACTTC	CATSREVAGSPYEQYF
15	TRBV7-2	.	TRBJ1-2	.	TGTGCCAGCAGCTTCGTTTCGGCCGGGGAGCATGGCTACACCTTC	CASSFVSAGEHGYTF
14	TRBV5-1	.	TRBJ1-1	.	TGCGCCAGCAGCTTTGGGTTAGAGGGCACTGAAGCTTTCTTT	CASSFGLEGTEAFF
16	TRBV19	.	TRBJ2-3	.	TGTGCCAGTAGTATCCGCCTAGCGTTAACCACAGATACGCAGTATTTT	CASSIRLALTTDTQYF
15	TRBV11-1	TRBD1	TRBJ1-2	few	TGTGCCAGCAGCCCCAGTGACAGGGGGAACTATGGCTACACCTTC	CASSPSDRGNYGYTF
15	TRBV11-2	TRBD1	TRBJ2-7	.	TGTGCCAGCAGCTTATTGACAGGGGCCACCTACGAGCAGTACTTC	CASSLLTGATYEQYF
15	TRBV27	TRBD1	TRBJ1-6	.	TGTGCCAGCGGACCGGGACAGAACTATAATTCACCCCTCCACTTT	CASGPGQNYNSPLHF
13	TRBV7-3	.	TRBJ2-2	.	TGTGCCAGCAGCTTATCCGTAACCGGGGAGCTGTTTTTT	CASSLSVTGELFF
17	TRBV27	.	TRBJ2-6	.	TGTGCCAGCAGTTTTAACGGGGTTAGCTCTGGGGCCAACGTCCTGACTTTC	CASSFNGVSSGANVLTF
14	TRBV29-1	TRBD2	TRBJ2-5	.	TGCAGCGTTGGACTAGCGGGAGTGGGGGAGACCCAGTACTTC	CSVGLAGVGETQYF
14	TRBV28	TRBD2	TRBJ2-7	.	TGTGCCAGCACCGAGCGGGAGCACTCCTACGAGCAGTACTTC	CASTEREHSYEQYF
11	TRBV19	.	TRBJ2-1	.	TGTGCCAGTAGTATAACACGCGAGCAGTTCTTC	CASSITREQFF
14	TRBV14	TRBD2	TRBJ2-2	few	TGTGCCAGCAGCCAAGGACTAGCTAGCGGGGAGCTGTTTTTT	CASSQGLASGELFF
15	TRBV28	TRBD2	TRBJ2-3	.	TGTGCCAGCAGTTGGGCTAGCGGGAGTACCGATACGCAGTATTTT	CASSWASGSTDTQYF
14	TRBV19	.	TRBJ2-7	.	TGTGCCAGTAGTATAGATGGCGGGCGGCCTCCCCAGTACTTC	CASSIDGGRPPQYF
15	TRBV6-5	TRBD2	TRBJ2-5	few	TGTGCCAGCAGCAGACTAGCGGGAGGACAAGAGACCCAGTACTTC	CASSRLAGGQETQYF
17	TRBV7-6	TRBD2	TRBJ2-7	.	TGTGCCAGCAGCTTAGTATGGTCTAGCGGGCCCTCTTACGAGCAGTACTTC	CASSLVWSSGPSYEQYF
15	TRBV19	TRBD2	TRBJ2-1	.	TGTGCCAGTAGTATAGATTCCTTCAGCGGGAGCTCGCAGTTCTTC	CASSIDSFSGSSQFF
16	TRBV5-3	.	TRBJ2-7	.	TGTGCCAGAAGGGAGGTCAGGCGGGGCCTACTCTACGAGCAGTACTTC	CARREVRRGLLYEQYF
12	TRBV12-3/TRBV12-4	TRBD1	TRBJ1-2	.	TGTGCCAGCAGCATACAGGGGGCGGGCTACACCTTC	CASSIQGAGYTF
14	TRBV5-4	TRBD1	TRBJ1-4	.	TGTGCCAGCAGCTTGGAACAGGGGGCTGGGAAACTGTTTTTT	CASSLEQGAGKLFF
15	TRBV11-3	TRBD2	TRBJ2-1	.	TGTGCCAGCAGGAGGCTAGCGGGCAACTACAATGAGCAGTTCTTC	CASRRLAGNYNEQFF
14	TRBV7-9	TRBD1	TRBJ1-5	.	TGTGCCAGCAGCTTAGACAGGGGAAATCAGCCCCAGCATTTT	CASSLDRGNQPQHF
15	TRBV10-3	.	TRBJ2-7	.	TGTGCCATCAGTGGGACAACAGGGAGCTCCTACGAGCAGTACTTC	CAISGTTGSSYEQYF
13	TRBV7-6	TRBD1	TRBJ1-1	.	TGTGCCAGCAGCGAGACAGGGTCGACTGAAGCTTTCTTT	CASSETGSTEAFF
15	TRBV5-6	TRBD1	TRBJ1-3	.	TGTGCCAGCAGCCACGGACAGGGAACTGGAAACACCATATATTTT	CASSHGQGTGNTIYF
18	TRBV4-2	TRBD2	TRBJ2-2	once	TGTGCCAGCAGCCCTACCCCCCTAGCGGGGTCGAACACCGGGGAGCTGTTTTTT	CASSPTPLAGSNTGELFF
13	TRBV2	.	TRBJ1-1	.	TGTGCCAGCAGCCTACAGAAGAACACTGAAGCTTTCTTT	CASSLQKNTEAFF
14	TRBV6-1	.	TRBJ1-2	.	TGTGCCAGCAGTGAACAAATCCTGGGGCGAGGCTACACCTTC	CASSEQILGRGYTF
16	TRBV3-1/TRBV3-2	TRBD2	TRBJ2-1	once	TGTGCCAGCAGCCGCGGCGGGACTAGCGGGTTTAATGAGCAGTTCTTC	CASSRGGTSGFNEQFF
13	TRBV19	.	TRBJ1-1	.	TGTGCCAGTAGTATTGCGGGAGGGGCTGAAGCTTTCTTT	CASSIAGGAEAFF
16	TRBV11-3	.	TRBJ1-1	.	TGTGCCAGCAGCTCGATCTTCTCCGGGAGGAACACTGAAGCTTTCTTT	CASSSIFSGRNTEAFF
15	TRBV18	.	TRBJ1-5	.	TGTGCCAGCTCACCGGTGGGAGAGAGCAATCAGCCCCAGCATTTT	CASSPVGESNQPQHF
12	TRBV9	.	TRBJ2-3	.	TGTGCCAGCAGCGTAGCAGGTGATACGCAGTATTTT	CASSVAGDTQYF
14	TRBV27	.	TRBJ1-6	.	TGTGCCAGCAGCCGACAGTCATCCCCCTCACCCCTCCACTTT	CASSRQSSPSPLHF
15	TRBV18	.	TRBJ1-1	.	TGTGCCAGCTCACCCTCGCCGAAGGGAGGTTCTGAAGCTTTCTTT	CASSPSPKGGSEAFF
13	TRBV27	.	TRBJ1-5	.	TGTGCCAGCGGTCCCTATAGCAATCAGCCCCAGCATTTT	CASGPYSNQPQHF
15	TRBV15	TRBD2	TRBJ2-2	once	TGTGCCACCACGTGGACTAGCGGTCCCACCGGGGAGCTGTTTTTT	CATTWTSGPTGELFF
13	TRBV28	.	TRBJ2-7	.	TGTGCCAGCAGTCCCCCTCCCCCCTACGAGCAGTACTTC	CASSPPPPYEQYF
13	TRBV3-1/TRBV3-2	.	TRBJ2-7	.	TGTGCCAGCAGCCAAGATAGGAGTCACGAGCAGTACTTC	CASSQDRSHEQYF
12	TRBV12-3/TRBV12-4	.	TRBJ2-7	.	TGTGCCAGCAGCCCCAGTGGGGCCGAGCAGTACTTC	CASSPSGAEQYF
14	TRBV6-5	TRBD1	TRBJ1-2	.	TGTGCCAGCAGCCGAACAGGGGGCGGTTATGGCTACACCTTC	CASSRTGGGYGYTF
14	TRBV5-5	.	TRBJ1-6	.	TGTGCCAGCAGCCCCGGACTGGTTGATTCACCCCTCCACTTT	CASSPGLVDSPLHF
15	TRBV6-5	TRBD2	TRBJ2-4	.	TGTGCCAGCAGTCTTAGCGGGAGGGCCTTTGACATTCAGTACTTC	CASSLSGRAFDIQYF
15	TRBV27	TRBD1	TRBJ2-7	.	TGTGCCAGCACCTTTACGGGACAGGGGTTTAACGAGCAGTACTTC	CASTFTGQGFNEQYF
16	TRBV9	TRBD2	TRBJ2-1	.	TGTGCCAGCAGCGTAGGGGTAGCGGGAGTCTTCAATGAGCAGTTCTTC	CASSVGVAGVFNEQFF
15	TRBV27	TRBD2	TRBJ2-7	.	TGTGCCAGCAGTTTATACGGGGGGATTTTCTACGAGCAGTACTTC	CASSLYGGIFYEQYF
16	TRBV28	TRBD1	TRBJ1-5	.	TGTGCCAGCAGGCTAGTAGGGGGCTGGGGCAATCAGCCCCAGCATTTT	CASRLVGGWGNQPQHF
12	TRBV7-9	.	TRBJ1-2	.	TGTGCCAGCTCCCCAGCTAACTATGGCTACACCTTC	CASSPANYGYTF
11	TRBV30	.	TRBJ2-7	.	TGTGCCTGGAGTCCCGGGGACGAGCAGTACTTC	CAWSPGDEQYF